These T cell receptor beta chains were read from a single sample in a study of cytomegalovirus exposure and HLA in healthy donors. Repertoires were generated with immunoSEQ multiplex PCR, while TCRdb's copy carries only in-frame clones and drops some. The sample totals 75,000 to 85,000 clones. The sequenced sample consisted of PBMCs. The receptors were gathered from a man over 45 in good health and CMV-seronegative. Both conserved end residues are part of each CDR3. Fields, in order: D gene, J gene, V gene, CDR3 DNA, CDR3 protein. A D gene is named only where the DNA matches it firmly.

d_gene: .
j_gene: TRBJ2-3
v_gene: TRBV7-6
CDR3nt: TGTGCCAGCAGGTTAGACCCGGGCACAGATACGCAGTATTTT
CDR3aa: CASRLDPGTDTQYF

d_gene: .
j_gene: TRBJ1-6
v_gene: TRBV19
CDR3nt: TGTGCCAGTAGTACGACAGGATATAATTCACCCCTCCACTTT
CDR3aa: CASSTTGYNSPLHF

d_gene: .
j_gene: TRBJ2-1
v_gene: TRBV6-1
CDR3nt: TGTGCCAGCAGGGGCCGAGGGAACAATGAGCAGTTCTTC
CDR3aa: CASRGRGNNEQFF

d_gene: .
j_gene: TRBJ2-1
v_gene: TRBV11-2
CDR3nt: TGTGCCAGCAGCTTAGCTGGAACAGGTGGCAATGAGCAGTTCTTC
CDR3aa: CASSLAGTGGNEQFF

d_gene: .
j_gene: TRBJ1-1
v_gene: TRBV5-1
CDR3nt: TGCGCCAGCAGCGCAACAGGATTGGGTACTGAAGCTTTCTTT
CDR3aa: CASSATGLGTEAFF

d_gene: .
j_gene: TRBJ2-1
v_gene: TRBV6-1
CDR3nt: TGTGCCAGCAGTGAAGCATTACAGTCACACAATGAGCAGTTCTTC
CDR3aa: CASSEALQSHNEQFF

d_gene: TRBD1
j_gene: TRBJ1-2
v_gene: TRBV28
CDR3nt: TGTGCCAGCAGTCTCGGCCACAGGGGAGGCTATGGCTACACCTTC
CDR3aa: CASSLGHRGGYGYTF

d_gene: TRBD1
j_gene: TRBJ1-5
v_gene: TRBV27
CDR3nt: TGTGCCAGCAGTAAACAGGCGGGACAGGGGTCGTATAGCAATCAGCCCCAGCATTTT
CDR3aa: CASSKQAGQGSYSNQPQHF

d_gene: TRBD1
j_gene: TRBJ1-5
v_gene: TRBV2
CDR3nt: TGTGCCAGCAGTGAATTATTAACAGGGGGTCAGCCCCAGCATTTT
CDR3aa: CASSELLTGGQPQHF

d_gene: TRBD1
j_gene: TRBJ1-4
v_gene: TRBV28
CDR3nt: TGTGCCAGCAGTCCCTCGGGACAGGGACGGCAAGAAGAAAAACTGTTTTTT
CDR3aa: CASSPSGQGRQEEKLFF

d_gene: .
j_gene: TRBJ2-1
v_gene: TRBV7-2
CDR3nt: TGTGCCAGCAGCTTAGAGATGCGGGTTCCCTCCTACAATGAGCAGTTCTTC
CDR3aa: CASSLEMRVPSYNEQFF

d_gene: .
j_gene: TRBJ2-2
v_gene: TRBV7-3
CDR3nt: TGTGCCAGCAGCTTTGATCGGCAGGCGGGTGCCGGGGAGCTGTTTTTT
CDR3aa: CASSFDRQAGAGELFF

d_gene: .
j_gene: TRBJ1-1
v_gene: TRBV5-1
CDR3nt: TGCGCCAGCAGCTTAGTAGGAACAGGTACTGAAGCTTTCTTT
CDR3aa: CASSLVGTGTEAFF

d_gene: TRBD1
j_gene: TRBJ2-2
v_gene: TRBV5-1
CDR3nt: TGCGCCAGCAGCTCGAGGACAGGGACGAACACCGGGGAGCTGTTTTTT
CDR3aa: CASSSRTGTNTGELFF

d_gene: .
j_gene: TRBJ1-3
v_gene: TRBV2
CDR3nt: TGTGCCAGCAGTGAAGGCGTAGGGGAAGGAAACACCATATATTTT
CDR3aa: CASSEGVGEGNTIYF

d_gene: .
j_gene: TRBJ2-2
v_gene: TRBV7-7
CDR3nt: TGTGCTAGCAGCCGGTTCCCCACGAACACCGGGGAGCTGTTTTTT
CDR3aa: CASSRFPTNTGELFF

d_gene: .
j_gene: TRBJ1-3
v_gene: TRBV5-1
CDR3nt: TGCGCCAGCAGCTTGGTTGGGAGTGGAAACACCATATATTTT
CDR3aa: CASSLVGSGNTIYF

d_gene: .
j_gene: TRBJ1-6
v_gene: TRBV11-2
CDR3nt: TGTGCCAGCAGCTTCGGGGGACGTCTCTATAATTCACCCCTCCACTTT
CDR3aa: CASSFGGRLYNSPLHF

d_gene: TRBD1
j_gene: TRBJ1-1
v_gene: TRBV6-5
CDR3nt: TGTGCCAGCTCCTCGGACAGGGACTTAGAAGCTTTCTTT
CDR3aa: CASSSDRDLEAFF

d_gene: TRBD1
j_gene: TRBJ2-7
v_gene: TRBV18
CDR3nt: TGTGCCACCTCTCCCACTCAGGGGGCCACTTACGAGCAGTACTTC
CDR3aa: CATSPTQGATYEQYF

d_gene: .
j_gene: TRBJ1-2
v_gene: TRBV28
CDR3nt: TGTGCCAGCAGCCCGGACGGGAGTCGAGGCTACACCTTC
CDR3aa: CASSPDGSRGYTF

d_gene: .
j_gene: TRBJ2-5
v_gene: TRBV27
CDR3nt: TGTGCCAGCAGTTTAGGGTACAGGCGTGAGCAGTACTTC
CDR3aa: CASSLGYRREQYF

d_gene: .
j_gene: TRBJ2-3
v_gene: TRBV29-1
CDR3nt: TGCAGCGTTGCCCGGTCCCTAGTTCTGTCAGATACGCAGTATTTT
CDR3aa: CSVARSLVLSDTQYF

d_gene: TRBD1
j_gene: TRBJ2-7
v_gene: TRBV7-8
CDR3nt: TGTGCCAGCAGCTTAGAAGGGGGCGCCTCCTACGAGCAGTACTTC
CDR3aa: CASSLEGGASYEQYF

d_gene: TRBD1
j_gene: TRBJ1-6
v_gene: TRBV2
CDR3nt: TGTGCCAGTAACCGGGACAGCAATTCACCCCTCCACTTT
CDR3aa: CASNRDSNSPLHF

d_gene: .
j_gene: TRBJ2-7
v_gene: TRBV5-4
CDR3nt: TGTGCCAGCAGCTTGATTGGCACGAACTCCTACGAGCAGTACTTC
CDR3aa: CASSLIGTNSYEQYF

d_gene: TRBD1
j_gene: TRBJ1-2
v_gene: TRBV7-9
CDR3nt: TGTGCCAGCAGCCAGACAGGGGGCGATGGCTACACCTTC
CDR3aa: CASSQTGGDGYTF

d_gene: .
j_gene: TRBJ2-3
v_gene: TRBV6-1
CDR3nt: TGTGCCAGCACCAATGGGTGGGGCCATACGCAGTATTTT
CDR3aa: CASTNGWGHTQYF

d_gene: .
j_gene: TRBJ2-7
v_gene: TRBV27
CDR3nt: TGTGCCAGCAGTGGAGGGATCGAGCAGTACTTC
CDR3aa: CASSGGIEQYF

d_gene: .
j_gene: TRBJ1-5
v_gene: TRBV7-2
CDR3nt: TGTGCCAGCAGCACCACAGGGAATCAGCCCCAGCATTTT
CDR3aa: CASSTTGNQPQHF

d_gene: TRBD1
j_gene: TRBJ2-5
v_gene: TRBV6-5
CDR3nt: TGTGCCAGCAGTTTACAGGGGGGAGAGACCCAGTACTTC
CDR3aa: CASSLQGGETQYF

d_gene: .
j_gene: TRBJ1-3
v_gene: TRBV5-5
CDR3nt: TGTGCCAGCAGCTTGGGGCTAGTGGGGCCTGGCTCTGGAAACACCATATATTTT
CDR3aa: CASSLGLVGPGSGNTIYF

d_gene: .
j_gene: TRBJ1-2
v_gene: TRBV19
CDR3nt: TGTGCCAGTAGTATTATCCTCGGGACTCACGATGGCTACACCTTC
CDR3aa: CASSIILGTHDGYTF

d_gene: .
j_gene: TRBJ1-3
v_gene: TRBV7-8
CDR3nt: TGTGCCAGCAGCTACAACAGTTTTTCCTCTGGAAACACCATATATTTT
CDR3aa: CASSYNSFSSGNTIYF

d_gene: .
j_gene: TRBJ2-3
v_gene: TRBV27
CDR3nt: TGTGCCAGCAGACCGACAAGCACAGATACGCAGTATTTT
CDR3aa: CASRPTSTDTQYF

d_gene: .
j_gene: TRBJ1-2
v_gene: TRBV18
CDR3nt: TGTGCCAGCTCACCCTCCCCCCGGGACTTCTATGGCTACACCTTC
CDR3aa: CASSPSPRDFYGYTF

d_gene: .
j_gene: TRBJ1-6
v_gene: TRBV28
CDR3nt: TGTGCCAGCAGTCTGACCGGGGTTGGGAATTCACCCCTCCACTTT
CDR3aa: CASSLTGVGNSPLHF

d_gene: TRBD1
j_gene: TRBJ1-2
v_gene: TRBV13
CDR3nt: TGTGCCAGCAGCTTAGTAAGGACAGGGACTAACTATGGCTACACCTTC
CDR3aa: CASSLVRTGTNYGYTF

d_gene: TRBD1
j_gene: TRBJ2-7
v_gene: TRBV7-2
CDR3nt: TGTGCCAGCAGCTTACCGGACAGGAAATACGAGCAGTACTTC
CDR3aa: CASSLPDRKYEQYF

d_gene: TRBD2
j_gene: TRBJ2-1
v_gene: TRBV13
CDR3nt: TGTGCCAGCAGCTTAGACGGCGGGGGGTACAATGAGCAGTTCTTC
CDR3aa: CASSLDGGGYNEQFF

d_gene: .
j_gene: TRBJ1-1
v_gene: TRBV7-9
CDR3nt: TGTGCCAGCAGCAAGACGGGGAACACTGAAGCTTTCTTT
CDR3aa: CASSKTGNTEAFF

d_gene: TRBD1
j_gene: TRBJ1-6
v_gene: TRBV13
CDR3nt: TGTGCCAGCAGCCGGACAGGAAATAATTCACCCCTCCACTTT
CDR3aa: CASSRTGNNSPLHF

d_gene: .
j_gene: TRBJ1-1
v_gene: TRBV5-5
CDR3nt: TGTGCCAGCAGCTTATGGGCACAGATGAACACTGAAGCTTTCTTT
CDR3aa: CASSLWAQMNTEAFF

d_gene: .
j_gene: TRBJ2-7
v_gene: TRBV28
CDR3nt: TGTGCCAGCAGTACTCCCCTTTCGACCTACGAGCAGTACTTC
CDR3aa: CASSTPLSTYEQYF

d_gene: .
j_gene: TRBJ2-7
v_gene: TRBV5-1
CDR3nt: TGCGCCAGCAGCACCGACTTCTACGAGCAGTACTTC
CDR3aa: CASSTDFYEQYF

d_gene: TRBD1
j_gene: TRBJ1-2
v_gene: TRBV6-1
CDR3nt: TGTGCCAGCAGTAGGGACAGGGAAAACTATGGCTACACCTTC
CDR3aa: CASSRDRENYGYTF

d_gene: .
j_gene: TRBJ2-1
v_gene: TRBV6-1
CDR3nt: TGTGCCAGCACCGAGGGCTATAGCTCCTACAATGAGCAGTTCTTC
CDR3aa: CASTEGYSSYNEQFF

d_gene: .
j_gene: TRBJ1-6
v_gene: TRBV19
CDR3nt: TGTGCCAGTAGTCCGATTGAGACAGGTTATAATTCACCCCTCCACTTT
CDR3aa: CASSPIETGYNSPLHF

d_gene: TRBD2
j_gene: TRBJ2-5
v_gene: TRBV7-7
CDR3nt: TGTGCTAGCAGCTTAGCCCTGGGGAGGGATGGGACCCAGTACTTC
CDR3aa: CASSLALGRDGTQYF

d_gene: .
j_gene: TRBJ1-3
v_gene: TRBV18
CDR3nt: TGTGCCAGCTCACCACCGTTAACCGGGACTTTTGGAAACACCATATATTTT
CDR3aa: CASSPPLTGTFGNTIYF

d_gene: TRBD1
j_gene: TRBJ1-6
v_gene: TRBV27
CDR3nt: TGTGCCAGCAGTATGGGACAGGGTGGTTCACCCCTCCACTTT
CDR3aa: CASSMGQGGSPLHF

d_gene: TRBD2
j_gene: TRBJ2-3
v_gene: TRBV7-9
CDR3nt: TGTGCCAGCAGCTTGTTGGGGCTAGCGGGGGGCAGTACGCAGTATTTT
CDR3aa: CASSLLGLAGGSTQYF

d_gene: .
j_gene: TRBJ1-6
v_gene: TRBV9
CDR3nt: TGTGCCAGCAGCGCCGGGGGTATCGTCCATTCACCCCTCCACTTT
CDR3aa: CASSAGGIVHSPLHF

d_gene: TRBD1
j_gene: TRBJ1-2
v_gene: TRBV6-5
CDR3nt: TGTGCCAGCAGCCGGGACAGGGGGTTCTATGGCTACACCTTC
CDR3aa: CASSRDRGFYGYTF

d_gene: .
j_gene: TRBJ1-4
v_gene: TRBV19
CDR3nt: TGTGCCAGTAGTATGCACAGGGTCGGAGTCGGGGAAAAACTGTTTTTT
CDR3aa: CASSMHRVGVGEKLFF